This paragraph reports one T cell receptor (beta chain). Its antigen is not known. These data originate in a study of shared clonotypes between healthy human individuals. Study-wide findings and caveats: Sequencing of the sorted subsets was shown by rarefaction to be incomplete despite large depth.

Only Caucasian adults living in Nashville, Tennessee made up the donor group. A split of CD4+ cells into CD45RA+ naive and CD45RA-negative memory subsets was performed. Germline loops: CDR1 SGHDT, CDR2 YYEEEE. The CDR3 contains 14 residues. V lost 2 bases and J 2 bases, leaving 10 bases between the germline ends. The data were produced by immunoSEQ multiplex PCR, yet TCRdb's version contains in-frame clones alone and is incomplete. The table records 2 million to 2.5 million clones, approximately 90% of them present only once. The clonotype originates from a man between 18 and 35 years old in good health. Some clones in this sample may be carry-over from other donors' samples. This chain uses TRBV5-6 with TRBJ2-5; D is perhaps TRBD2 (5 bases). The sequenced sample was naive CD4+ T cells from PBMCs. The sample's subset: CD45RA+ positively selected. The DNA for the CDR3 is TGTGCCAGCAGCTTCGGGGTGAGTCAAGAGACCCAGTACTTC. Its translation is CASSFGVSQETQYF.